The 6 T cell receptor beta chains below were found in one sample sequenced in a study of T cells in Graves' hyperthyroidism and ophthalmopathy. Amplification yielded TCR beta CDR3 regions, with RNA transcripts as the source. The TCR CDR3 first-round RT-PCR relied on the HTBI primer set. Using its own MiXCR run on the multiplex PCR reads, TCRdb lists one record per CDR3 protein. The data show some 600,000 distinct CDR3 sequences, 14% seen once. The specimen was blood. All receptors derive from a woman in her 30s with Graves' hyperthyroidism that later progressed to Graves' ophthalmopathy.

This clonotype was counted at least ten times. The CDR3 loop reads CASRGGGSYEQYF. The CDR3 nucleotides read TGTGCCAGCAGAGGGGGCGGGTCCTACGAGCAGTACTTC. V is TRBV28 and J is TRBJ2-7; 7 positions match TRBD1. CDR1 is MDHEN, CDR2 SYDVKM, per germline. This CDR3 has 13 residues. J was trimmed by 1 base and V by 6 bases; bases with no gene match: 3.

This clonotype was seen repeatedly, ten times or more. The rearrangement links TRBV24-1 to TRBJ2-7, with D tentatively TRBD2 (6 bases). This CDR3 is 15 amino acids long. The V end lost 3 bases, the J end lost 7 bases, and 18 bases lay between the germline ends. Germline values: CDR1 KGHDR, CDR2 SFDVKD. In nucleotides, the CDR3 is TGTGCCACCAGTGATCGCCGGGACTCCCTTTCTGAGCAGTACTTC. This codes for CATSDRRDSLSEQYF.

This clonotype has only a few counts. This chain connects TRBV10-3 to TRBJ2-1; D may be TRBD2 (6 bases). This CDR3 is built from 13 residues. Germline lookup yields CDR1 ENHRY and CDR2 SYGVKD. Trimming took off 0 bases at V and 6 bases at J, with 6 bases between the two ends. Here the CDR3 reads CAISESGGNEQFF. DNA for the CDR3: TGTGCCATCAGTGAGTCGGGGGGCAATGAGCAGTTCTTC.

This clonotype appeared many times. The chain couples TRBV28 to TRBJ1-1; D possibly corresponds to TRBD1 (5 bases). CDR1 is MDHEN, CDR2 SYDVKM, per germline. CDR3 length: 15 amino acids. V dropped 1 base and J dropped 3 bases, with 12 bases sitting between them. The CDR3: CASSLFGGFDTEAFF. In nucleotides, the CDR3 is TGTGCCAGCAGTTTATTCGGGGGGTTCGACACTGAAGCTTTCTTT. The full variable domain, completed using reference TRBV28 and TRBJ1-1, is DVKVTQSSRYLVKRTGEKVFLECVQDMDHENMFWYRQDPGLGLRLIYFSYDVKMKEKGDIPEGYSVSREKKERFSLILESASTNQTSMYLCASSLFGGFDTEAFFGQGTRLTVV.

A word on this clonotype: This sequence may be a read error, since a much larger clone differs from it by one base. The chain couples TRBV6-1 to TRBJ1-1; D is uncertain. Germline values: CDR1 MNHNS, CDR2 SASEGT. CDR3 length equals 16 residues. Between the trimmed V and J ends, which lost 3 bases and 9 bases, there was a span of 23 bases. CDR3 sequence reads: CASSDPPGVGGLQAFF. In DNA form, the CDR3 reads TGTGCCAGCAGTGACCCCCCGGGAGTGGGAGGCCTTCAAGCTTTCTTT.

The chain combines TRBV6-1 with TRBJ2-2, with 15 bases lining up with TRBD2. The CDR3 spans 19 residues. Germline CDR1 reads MNHNS; CDR2 reads SASEGT. The J segment lost 4 bases and the V segment lost 5 bases, leaving 11 bases of the junction unmatched. CDR3 DNA: TGTGCCAGCAGTATTCCGGGACTAGCGGGAGGTCGGGGCACCGGGGAGCTGTTTTTT. Translating gives CASSIPGLAGGRGTGELFF.